A selection of T cell receptor beta chains follows, all from one sample in a study of identical twins. From the 5' RACE reads, TCRdb called clonotypes with MiXCR, one entry per CDR3 protein. The sample consists of just over 450,000 distinct CDR3 sequences, 12% to 15% of them appearing once. The same sample was also used in a study of yellow fever vaccine responses in identical twins.

Material: CD4+ T cells sorted from blood. These receptors were taken from a woman between 18 and 29 years old in good health. Both conserved end residues are part of each CDR3. A D gene is named only where the DNA matches it firmly. Expanded clones get a size class; other rows say once, few or many, or leave the size out.

v_call	j_call	clone_size	d_call	cdr3_aa	cdr3_nt
TRBV12-3/TRBV12-4	TRBJ2-2	NA	NA	CASSLIPGELFF	TGTGCCAGCAGTTTAATACCCGGGGAGCTGTTTTTT
TRBV29-1	TRBJ2-1	NA	NA	CSVIFFGEQFF	TGCAGCGTCATATTTTTCGGGGAGCAGTTCTTC
TRBV10-3	TRBJ1-4	NA	TRBD1	CAIRAGQGEKLFF	TGTGCCATCAGGGCCGGACAGGGAGAAAAACTGTTTTTT
TRBV7-9	TRBJ2-3	NA	NA	CASSLGRQGSYF	TGTGCCAGCAGCTTAGGAAGGCAGGGGTCGTATTTT
TRBV15	TRBJ2-7	NA	NA	CATSRDLSASSYEQYF	TGTGCCACCAGCAGAGATTTATCTGCGAGCTCCTACGAGCAGTACTTC
TRBV28	TRBJ2-3	NA	NA	CASSFARSAQYF	TGTGCCAGCAGTTTCGCGCGGTCGGCGCAGTATTTT
TRBV7-9	TRBJ2-5	NA	NA	CASSSPPLEETQYF	TGTGCCAGCAGCTCCCCCCCTTTAGAAGAGACCCAGTACTTC
TRBV12-3/TRBV12-4	TRBJ1-2	few	NA	CASSFAVVRGAYGYTF	TGTGCCAGCAGTTTCGCGGTGGTTAGGGGGGCGTATGGCTACACCTTC
TRBV10-3	TRBJ2-7	NA	TRBD2	CAISESSGVSYEQYF	TGTGCCATCAGTGAGTCCAGCGGGGTATCCTACGAGCAGTACTTC
TRBV2	TRBJ2-3	NA	NA	CASRTYSTDTQYF	TGTGCCAGCAGGACTTATAGCACAGATACGCAGTATTTT
TRBV4-3	TRBJ2-1	few	TRBD1	CASSPYFGQGFDEQFF	TGCGCCAGCAGCCCTTACTTCGGACAGGGTTTTGATGAGCAGTTCTTC
TRBV5-1	TRBJ1-2	many	NA	CASSLGTAYGYTF	TGCGCCAGCAGCTTGGGGACGGCTTATGGCTACACCTTC
TRBV6-1	TRBJ1-1	NA	TRBD1	CASSQGQGAILDTEAFF	TGTGCCAGCAGCCAAGGACAGGGGGCGATTTTGGACACTGAAGCTTTCTTT
TRBV4-3	TRBJ2-1	few	NA	CASSQDIRTKQFF	TGCGCCAGCAGCCAAGATATCAGGACAAAGCAGTTCTTC
TRBV15	TRBJ1-1	many	NA	CATSRGGLRANTEAFF	TGTGCCACCAGCAGAGGCGGCTTGAGGGCGAACACTGAAGCTTTCTTT
TRBV5-1	TRBJ2-6	many	NA	CASSLFSFGTGANVLTF	TGCGCCAGCAGCCTCTTCAGCTTCGGGACAGGGGCCAACGTCCTGACTTTC
TRBV20-1	TRBJ2-1	NA	TRBD2	CSASRTSGGGNEQFF	TGCAGTGCTAGTCGTACTAGCGGGGGGGGCAATGAGCAGTTCTTC
TRBV6-7	TRBJ2-5	NA	TRBD1	CASDWMDRDRGETQYF	TGTGCCAGCGATTGGATGGACAGGGACCGCGGGGAGACCCAGTACTTC
TRBV6-5	TRBJ2-3	NA	NA	CASSWGPRPDTQYF	TGTGCCAGCAGTTGGGGACCCCGCCCGGATACGCAGTATTTT
TRBV6-6	TRBJ2-5	few	TRBD1	CASSYKGAETQYF	TGTGCCAGCAGTTACAAGGGGGCAGAGACCCAGTACTTC
TRBV5-4	TRBJ2-2	few	TRBD1	CASSLGQGLTSGELFF	TGTGCCAGCAGCTTGGGACAGGGTCTCACATCCGGGGAGCTGTTTTTT
TRBV5-1	TRBJ2-3	few	TRBD2	CASSLTVWTSGPTDTQYF	TGCGCCAGCAGCTTGACGGTTTGGACTAGCGGACCCACAGATACGCAGTATTTT
TRBV6-5	TRBJ2-2	NA	NA	CASSYWGALTGELFF	TGTGCCAGCAGTTACTGGGGGGCGCTTACCGGGGAGCTGTTTTTT
TRBV29-1	TRBJ2-1	many	TRBD2	CSVLIAVAGLGEQFF	TGCAGCGTCCTAATAGCTGTAGCGGGATTGGGCGAGCAGTTCTTC
TRBV7-9	TRBJ2-2	NA	TRBD2	CASSPLAGENTGELFF	TGTGCCAGCAGCCCCCTAGCGGGGGAGAACACCGGGGAGCTGTTTTTT
TRBV29-1	TRBJ2-7	NA	NA	CSVVSSEQYF	TGCAGCGTTGTGTCTTCCGAGCAGTACTTC
TRBV20-1	TRBJ2-5	NA	NA	CSAKTSLPQETQYF	TGCAGTGCTAAGACTAGTTTACCACAAGAGACCCAGTACTTC